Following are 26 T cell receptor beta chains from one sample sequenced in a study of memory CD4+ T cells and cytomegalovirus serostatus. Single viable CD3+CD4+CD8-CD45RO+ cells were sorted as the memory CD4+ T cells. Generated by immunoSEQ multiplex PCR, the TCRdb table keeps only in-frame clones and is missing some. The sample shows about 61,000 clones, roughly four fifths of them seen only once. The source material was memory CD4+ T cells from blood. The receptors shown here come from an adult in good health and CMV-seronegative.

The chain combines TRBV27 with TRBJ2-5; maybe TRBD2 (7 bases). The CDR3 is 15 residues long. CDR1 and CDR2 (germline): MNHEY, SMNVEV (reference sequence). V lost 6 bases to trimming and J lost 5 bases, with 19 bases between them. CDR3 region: CASSPVPGGGETQYF. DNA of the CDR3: TGTGCCAGCAGCCCCGTCCCGGGGGGCGGCGAGACCCAGTACTTC.

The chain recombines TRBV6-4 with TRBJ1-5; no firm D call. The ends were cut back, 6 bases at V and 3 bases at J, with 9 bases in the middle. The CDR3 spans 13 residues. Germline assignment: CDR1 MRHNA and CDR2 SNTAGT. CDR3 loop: CASSPGPNQPQHF. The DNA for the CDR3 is TGTGCCAGCAGCCCAGGACCCAATCAGCCCCAGCATTTT.

The CDR3 loop is CASSLGGGQETQYF. The CDR3 DNA reads TGTGCCAGCAGCTTAGGGGGGGGACAAGAGACCCAGTACTTC. V gene TRBV13 combines with J gene TRBJ2-5; TRBD2 is a possible D gene (6 bases). Germline values: CDR1 PRHDT, CDR2 FYEKMQ (reference sequence). V gave up 0 bases and J gave up 2 bases, with 7 bases separating them. The CDR3 is 14 amino acids.

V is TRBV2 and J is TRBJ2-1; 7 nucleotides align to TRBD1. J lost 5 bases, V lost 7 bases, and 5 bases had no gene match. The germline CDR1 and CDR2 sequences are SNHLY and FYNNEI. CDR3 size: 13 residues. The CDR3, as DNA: TGTGCCAGCACCTTGGACAGGAACAATGAGCAGTTCTTC. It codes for CASTLDRNNEQFF.

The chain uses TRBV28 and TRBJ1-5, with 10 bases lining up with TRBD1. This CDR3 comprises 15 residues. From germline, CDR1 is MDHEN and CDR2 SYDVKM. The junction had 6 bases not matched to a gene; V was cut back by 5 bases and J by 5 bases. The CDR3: CASSTPGQGYQPQHF. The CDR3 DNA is TGTGCCAGCAGTACTCCGGGACAGGGGTATCAGCCCCAGCATTTT.

The CDR3 nucleotides are TGTGCCAGCAGCTTAGATCTTCTGGGGCCCCAGCATTTT. Translation: CASSLDLLGPQHF. The gene calls are TRBV7-2 and TRBJ1-5; D remains unclear. This CDR3 contains 13 residues. The V gene lost 1 base and the J gene lost 9 bases, with 10 bases spanning the gap. Germline CDR1 and CDR2: SGHTA and FQGNSA.

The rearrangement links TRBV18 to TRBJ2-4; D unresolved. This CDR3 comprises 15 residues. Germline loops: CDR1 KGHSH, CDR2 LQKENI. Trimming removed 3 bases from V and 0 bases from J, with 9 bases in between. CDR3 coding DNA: TGTGCCAGCTCACCGGGTTTGGTAGCCAAAAACATTCAGTACTTC. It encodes CASSPGLVAKNIQYF.

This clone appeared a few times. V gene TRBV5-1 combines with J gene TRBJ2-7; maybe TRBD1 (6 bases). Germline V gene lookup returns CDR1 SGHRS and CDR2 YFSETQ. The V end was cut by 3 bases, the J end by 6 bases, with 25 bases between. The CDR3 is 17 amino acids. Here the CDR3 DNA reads TGCGCCAGCAGCTGGATTCCCACCGGGACAAGTGGGACCGAGCAGTACTTC. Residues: CASSWIPTGTSGTEQYF.

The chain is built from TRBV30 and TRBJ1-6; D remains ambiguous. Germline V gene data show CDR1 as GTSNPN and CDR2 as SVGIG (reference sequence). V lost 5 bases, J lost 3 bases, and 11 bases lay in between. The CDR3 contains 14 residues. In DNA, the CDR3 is TGTGCCTGGGCCTACCCAGGCTATAATTCACCCCTCCACTTT. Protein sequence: CAWAYPGYNSPLHF.

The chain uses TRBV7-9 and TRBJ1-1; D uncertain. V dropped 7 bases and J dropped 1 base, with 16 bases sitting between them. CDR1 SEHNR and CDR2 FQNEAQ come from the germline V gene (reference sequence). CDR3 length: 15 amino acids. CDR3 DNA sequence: TGTGCCAGCAACCATGAGGCTACGGCGAACACTGAAGCTTTCTTT. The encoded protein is CASNHEATANTEAFF. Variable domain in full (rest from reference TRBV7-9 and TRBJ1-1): DTGVSQNPRHKITKRGQNVTFRCDPISEHNRLYWYRQTLGQGPEFLTYFQNEAQLEKSRLLSDRFSAERPKGSFSTLEIQRTEQGDSAMYLCASNHEATANTEAFFGQGTRLTVV.

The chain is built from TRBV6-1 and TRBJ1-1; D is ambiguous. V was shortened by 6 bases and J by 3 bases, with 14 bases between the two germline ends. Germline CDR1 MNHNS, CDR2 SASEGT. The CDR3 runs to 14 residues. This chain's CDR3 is CASSRGYPDTEAFF. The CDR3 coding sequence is TGTGCCAGCAGCCGGGGTTATCCGGACACTGAAGCTTTCTTT.

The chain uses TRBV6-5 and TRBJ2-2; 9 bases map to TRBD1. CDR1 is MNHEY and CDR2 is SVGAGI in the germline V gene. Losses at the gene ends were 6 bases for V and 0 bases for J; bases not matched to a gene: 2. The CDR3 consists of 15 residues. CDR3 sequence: CASRRTGANTGELFF. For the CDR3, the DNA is TGTGCCAGCAGAAGGACAGGGGCGAACACCGGGGAGCTGTTTTTT.

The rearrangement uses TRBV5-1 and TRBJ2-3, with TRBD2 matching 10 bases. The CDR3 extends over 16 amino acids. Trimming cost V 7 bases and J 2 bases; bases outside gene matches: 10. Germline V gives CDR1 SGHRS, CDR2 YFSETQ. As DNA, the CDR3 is TGCGCCAGCGGGGCGAGCGGGGGGGCTTTCACAGATACGCAGTATTTT. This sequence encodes CASGASGGAFTDTQYF.

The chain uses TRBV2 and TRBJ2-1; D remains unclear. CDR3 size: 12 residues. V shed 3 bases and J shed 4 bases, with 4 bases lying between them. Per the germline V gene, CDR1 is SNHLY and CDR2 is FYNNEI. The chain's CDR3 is CASSDLYNEQFF. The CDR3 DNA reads TGTGCCAGCAGTGACCTGTACAATGAGCAGTTCTTC.

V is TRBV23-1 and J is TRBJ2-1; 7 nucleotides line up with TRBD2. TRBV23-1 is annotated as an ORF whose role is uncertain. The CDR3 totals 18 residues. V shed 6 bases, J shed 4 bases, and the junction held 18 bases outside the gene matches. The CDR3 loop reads CASSPVEPSGGLYNEQFF. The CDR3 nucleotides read TGCGCCAGCAGCCCAGTTGAGCCCTCGGGAGGACTATACAATGAGCAGTTCTTC.

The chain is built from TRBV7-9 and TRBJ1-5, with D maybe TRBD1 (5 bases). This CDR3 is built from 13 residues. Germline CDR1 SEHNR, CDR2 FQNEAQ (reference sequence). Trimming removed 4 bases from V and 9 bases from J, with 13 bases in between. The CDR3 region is CASSSRDQSPQHF. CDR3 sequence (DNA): TGTGCCAGCAGCTCCAGGGACCAATCGCCCCAGCATTTT.

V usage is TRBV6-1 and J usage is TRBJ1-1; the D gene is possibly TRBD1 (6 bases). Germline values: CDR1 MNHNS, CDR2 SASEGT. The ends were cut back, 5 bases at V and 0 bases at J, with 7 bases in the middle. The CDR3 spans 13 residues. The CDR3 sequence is CASSQGMNTEAFF. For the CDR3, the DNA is TGTGCCAGCAGTCAGGGGATGAACACTGAAGCTTTCTTT.

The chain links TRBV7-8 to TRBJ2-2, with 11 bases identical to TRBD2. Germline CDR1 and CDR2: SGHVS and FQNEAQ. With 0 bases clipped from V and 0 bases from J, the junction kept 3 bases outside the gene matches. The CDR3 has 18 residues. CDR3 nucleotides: TGTGCCAGCAGCTTAGCGGTTAGCGGGAGGGCGAACACCGGGGAGCTGTTTTTT. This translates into CASSLAVSGRANTGELFF.

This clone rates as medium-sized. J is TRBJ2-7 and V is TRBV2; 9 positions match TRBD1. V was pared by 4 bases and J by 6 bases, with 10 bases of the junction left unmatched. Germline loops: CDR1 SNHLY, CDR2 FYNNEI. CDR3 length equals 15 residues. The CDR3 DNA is TGTGCCAGCAGTGTTCCGGGACAGGGAGCGGGCGAGCAGTACTTC. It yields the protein CASSVPGQGAGEQYF. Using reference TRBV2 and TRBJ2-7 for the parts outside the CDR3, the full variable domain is EPEVTQTPSHQVTQMGQEVILRCVPISNHLYFYWYRQILGQKVEFLVSFYNNEISEKSEIFDDQFSVERPDGSNFTLKIRSTKLEDSAMYFCASSVPGQGAGEQYFGPGTRLTVT.

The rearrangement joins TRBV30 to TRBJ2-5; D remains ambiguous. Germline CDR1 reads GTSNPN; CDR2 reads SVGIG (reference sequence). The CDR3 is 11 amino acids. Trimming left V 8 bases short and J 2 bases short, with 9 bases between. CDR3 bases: TGTGCCGCCCGAAAACAAGAGACCCAGTACTTC. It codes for CAARKQETQYF.

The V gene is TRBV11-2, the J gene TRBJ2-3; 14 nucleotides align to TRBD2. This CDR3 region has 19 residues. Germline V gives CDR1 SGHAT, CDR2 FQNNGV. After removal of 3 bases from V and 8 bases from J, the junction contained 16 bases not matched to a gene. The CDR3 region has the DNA TGTGCCAGCAGCTTTAGGGGACTAGCGGGAGCCCCCCGAGGCGGTACGCAGTATTTT. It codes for CASSFRGLAGAPRGGTQYF.

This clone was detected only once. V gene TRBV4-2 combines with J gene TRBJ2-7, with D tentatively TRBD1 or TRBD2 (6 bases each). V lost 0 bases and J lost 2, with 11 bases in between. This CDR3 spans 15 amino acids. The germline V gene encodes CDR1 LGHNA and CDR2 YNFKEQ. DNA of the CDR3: TGTGCCAGCAGCCAAGAGCAGGAGGGGGCCTACGAGCAGTACTTC. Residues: CASSQEQEGAYEQYF.

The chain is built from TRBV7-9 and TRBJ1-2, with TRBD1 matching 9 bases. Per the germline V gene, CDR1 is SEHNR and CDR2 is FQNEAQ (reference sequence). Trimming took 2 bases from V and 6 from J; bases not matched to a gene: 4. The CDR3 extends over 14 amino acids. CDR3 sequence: CASSLKRTGDGYTF. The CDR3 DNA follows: TGTGCCAGCAGCTTAAAGAGGACAGGGGATGGCTACACCTTC.

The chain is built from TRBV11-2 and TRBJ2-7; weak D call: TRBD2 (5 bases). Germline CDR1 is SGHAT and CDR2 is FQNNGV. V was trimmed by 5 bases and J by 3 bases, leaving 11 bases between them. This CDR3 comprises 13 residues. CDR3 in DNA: TGTGCCAGCAGCCCGGGATATTACTACGAGCAGTACTTC. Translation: CASSPGYYYEQYF.

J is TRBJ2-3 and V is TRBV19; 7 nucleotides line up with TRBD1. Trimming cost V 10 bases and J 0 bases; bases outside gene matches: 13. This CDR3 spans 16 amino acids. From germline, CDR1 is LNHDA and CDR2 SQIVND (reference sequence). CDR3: CATQEGQHHSTDTQYF. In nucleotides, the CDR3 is TGTGCCACTCAAGAGGGACAGCATCATAGCACAGATACGCAGTATTTT. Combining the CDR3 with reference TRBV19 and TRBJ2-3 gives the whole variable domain DGGITQSPKYLFRKEGQNVTLSCEQNLNHDAMYWYRQDPGQGLRLIYYSQIVNDFQKGDIAEGYSVSREKKESFPLTVTSAQKNPTAFYLCATQEGQHHSTDTQYFGPGTRLTVL.

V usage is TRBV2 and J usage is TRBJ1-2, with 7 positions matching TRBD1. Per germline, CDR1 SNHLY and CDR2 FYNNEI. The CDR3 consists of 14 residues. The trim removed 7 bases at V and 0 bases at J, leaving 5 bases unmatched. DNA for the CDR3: TGTGCCAGCACCCGGGACAGCCCTAACTATGGCTACACCTTC. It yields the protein CASTRDSPNYGYTF.